Included here is one T cell receptor beta chain sequence, with context. The data were obtained in a study of blood T cell repertoires in COVID-19. Study-wide background: Donors in the United States, Italy and Spain gave samples during acute or convalescent COVID-19. T cells, B-cell-depleted T cells, or PBMCs supplied cDNA or gDNA.

Original analysis: Reference gene primer amplification yielded estimated nucleated cell counts. The method was immunoSEQ multiplex PCR; TCRdb's version includes in-frame clones alone and lacks a portion of them. The V and J calls and clone size come from that table; D and trimming were worked out from the DNA. Among some 120,000 clones listed, approximately 82% were seen once. V lost 4 bases and J lost 0, with 16 bases in between. This CDR3 spans 16 amino acids. Germline CDR1 MNHEY, CDR2 SVGEGT. Sequencing was done on a sample of peripheral blood. The origin of this receptor is a young man with acute or convalescent COVID-19. This chain uses TRBV6-2 or TRBV6-3 with TRBJ2-7; D might be TRBD1 (6 bases). The DNA of the CDR3 is TGTGCCAGCAGTTCCCCACGACAGGAGAACTCCTACGAGCAGTACTTC. Its protein is CASSSPRQENSYEQYF.